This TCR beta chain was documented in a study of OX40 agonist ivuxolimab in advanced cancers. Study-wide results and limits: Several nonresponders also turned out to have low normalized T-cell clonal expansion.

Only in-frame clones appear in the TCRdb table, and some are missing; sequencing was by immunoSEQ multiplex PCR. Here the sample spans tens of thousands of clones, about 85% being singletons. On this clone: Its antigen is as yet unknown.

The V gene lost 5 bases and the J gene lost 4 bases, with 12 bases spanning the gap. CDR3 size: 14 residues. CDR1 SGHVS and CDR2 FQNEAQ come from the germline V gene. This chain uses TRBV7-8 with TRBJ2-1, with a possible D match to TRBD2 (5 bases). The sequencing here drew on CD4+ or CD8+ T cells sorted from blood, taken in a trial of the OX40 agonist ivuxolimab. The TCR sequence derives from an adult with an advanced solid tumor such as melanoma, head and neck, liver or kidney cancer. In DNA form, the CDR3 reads TGTGCCAGCAGCCTTACCCGGACTTACAATGAGCAGTTCTTC. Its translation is CASSLTRTYNEQFF.